This TCR beta chain was recorded in a study of cytomegalovirus exposure and HLA in healthy donors. Study-level points and caveats: The classifier was said to identify cytomegalovirus status with high specificity and sensitivity. It was found in a later analysis that first-cohort TCR clusters tended to co-occur in the 100 to 150 validation repertoires. TCR beta chains numbering some 150 were designated cytomegalovirus-associated.

TCRdb's table, derived via immunoSEQ multiplex PCR, lists solely in-frame clones and lacks some. Here the sample spans tens of thousands of clones, just under 95% being singletons. While the first cohort had several hundred subjects, the donors belonged to the separate validation cohort of 100 to 150 subjects. CDR1 and CDR2 (germline): SGHDT, YYEEEE. V was pared by 8 bases and J by 0 bases, with 6 bases between. The CDR3 runs 13 residues. As regards this clone: Its specificity is unknown.

The TCR comes from a man between 18 and 35 years old in good health and CMV-seropositive. Material: PBMCs. The chain recombines TRBV5-6 with TRBJ1-6; no firm D call. The CDR3 loop is CASTGSYNSPLHF. DNA for the CDR3: TGTGCCAGTACGGGCTCCTATAATTCACCCCTCCACTTT.